The 28 T cell receptor beta chains below were found in one sample sequenced in a study of cytomegalovirus exposure and HLA in healthy donors. It was with 60 Vbeta and 13 Jbeta primers that the PCR ran. Profiled with immunoSEQ multiplex PCR; TCRdb holds only in-frame clones, not every one. The sample yields under 250,000 clones, around 81% seen once. Input material: PBMCs. The receptor set was obtained from a woman aged 55-70 years in good health and CMV-seropositive.

This chain uses TRBV9 with TRBJ2-1, with a tentative D call TRBD1 (6 bases). The CDR3 has 17 residues. Looked up from germline, CDR1 is SGDLS and CDR2 is YYNGEE. V was shortened by 3 bases and J by 0 bases, with 16 bases between the two germline ends. The CDR3 region is CASSGQASFVSYNEQFF. The CDR3 DNA follows: TGTGCCAGCAGCGGACAGGCTAGTTTTGTCTCCTACAATGAGCAGTTCTTC.

The rearrangement joins TRBV27 to TRBJ1-3; 7 nucleotides line up with TRBD1. Germline CDR1 MNHEY, CDR2 SMNVEV (reference sequence). V shed 9 bases and J 1 base; nucleotides not matched to a gene: 9. The CDR3 spans 15 residues. The DNA for the CDR3 is TGTGCCAGTAAACAGGGGTTCGGATCTGGAAACACCATATATTTT. It encodes CASKQGFGSGNTIYF.

V gene TRBV7-9 combines with J gene TRBJ2-3; TRBD1 matches at 10 bases. This CDR3 has 17 residues. The germline gives CDR1 SEHNR, CDR2 FQNEAQ (reference sequence). The V and J ends lost 5 bases and 5 bases, in that order; junction bases with no gene match: 13. The CDR3, as DNA: TGTGCCAGCAGCCTCAGTTCCCAGGACAGGGGGGGAGATACGCAGTATTTT. It is translated as CASSLSSQDRGGDTQYF.

This clone was recorded a few times. The chain employs TRBV4-2 and TRBJ2-2, with TRBD2 matching 11 bases. V shed 0 bases and J 1 base; nucleotides not matched to a gene: 1. Per the germline V gene, CDR1 is LGHNA and CDR2 is YNFKEQ. The CDR3 extends over 17 amino acids. The CDR3 DNA reads as TGTGCCAGCAGCCAAGAGGGACTAGCGGAGAACACCGGGGAGCTGTTTTTT. It yields the protein CASSQEGLAENTGELFF.

This chain links TRBV21-1 with TRBJ2-1; TRBD2 is the table's D call, not checked against the DNA. TRBV21-1 is reported as a pseudogene. This CDR3 has 19 residues. The CDR3 coding sequence is TGTGCCAGCAGCAAAGACATAGCGGGAGGCCCCAAAGGGGAAAATGAGCAGTTCTTC. Its protein product is CASSKDIAGGPKGENEQFF.

The CDR3 protein is CASSHPYRGVEQFF. As DNA, the CDR3 is TGTGCCAGCAGTCACCCATACAGGGGGGTAGAGCAGTTCTTC. J is TRBJ2-1 and V is TRBV27, with 8 bases identical to TRBD1. CDR1 and CDR2 from the germline V gene are MNHEY and SMNVEV (reference sequence). Trimming cost V 5 bases and J 10 bases; bases outside gene matches: 10. The CDR3 totals 14 residues.

J is TRBJ2-1 and V is TRBV13, with 9 bases aligning to TRBD2. V lost 0 bases, J lost 4 bases, and 4 bases stayed unmatched. The CDR3 covers 16 residues. The germline CDR1 and CDR2 sequences are PRHDT and FYEKMQ (reference sequence). CDR3 protein: CASSLGGSGGYNEQFF. The CDR3 DNA reads as TGTGCCAGCAGCTTAGGTGGTAGCGGGGGATACAATGAGCAGTTCTTC.

This clone was seen a few times. The chain links TRBV5-1 to TRBJ2-1; 10 bases are shared with TRBD2. The CDR3 consists of 17 residues. Germline-derived CDR1 and CDR2 are SGHRS and YFSETQ. Losses at the gene ends were 3 bases for V and 7 bases for J; bases not matched to a gene: 13. The DNA for the CDR3 is TGCGCCAGCAGCTCCTCCCCCGGGACTAGCGTGTTGAATGAGCAGTTCTTC. Translation: CASSSSPGTSVLNEQFF.

V gene TRBV28 combines with J gene TRBJ2-4; no clear D gene. The CDR3 has 16 amino acids. Germline loops: CDR1 MDHEN, CDR2 SYDVKM. The ends were cut back, 6 bases at V and 0 bases at J, with 15 bases in the middle. CDR3: CASSNRVSIAKNIQYF. In DNA, the CDR3 is TGTGCCAGCAGCAACCGGGTTTCGATAGCCAAAAACATTCAGTACTTC.

This clone is a singleton in its sample. The J gene is TRBJ1-4, the V gene TRBV29-1; unclear D gene. The V end lost 7 bases, the J end lost 7 bases, and 13 bases lay between the germline ends. Per the germline V gene, CDR1 is SQVTM and CDR2 is ANQGSEA. The CDR3 sequence is 12 residues long. The CDR3 region has the DNA TGCAGCGGAGCGCAGCGAGGTGAAAAACTGTTTTTT. Amino acid sequence: CSGAQRGEKLFF.

The gene calls are TRBV6-1 and TRBJ2-7, with TRBD2 matching 9 bases. Germline trimming cut 2 bases from V and 7 bases from J; bases unmatched to any gene: 15. The germline CDR1 and CDR2 sequences are MNHNS and SASEGT. The CDR3 is 17 amino acids. CDR3 region: CASSETSGASGMGEQYF. In DNA, the CDR3 is TGTGCCAGCAGTGAAACCAGCGGGGCTAGCGGGATGGGAGAGCAGTACTTC.

The chain joins TRBV4-1 to TRBJ1-2; 9 positions match TRBD1. This CDR3 has 15 residues. The V gene's germline CDR1 is MGHRA and CDR2 YSYEKL. The J segment lost 7 bases and the V segment lost 4 bases, leaving 10 bases of the junction unmatched. CDR3 nucleotide sequence: TGCGCCAGCAGCCCGGGGACAGGGCGTCGAGTTGGCTACACCTTC. It encodes CASSPGTGRRVGYTF.

V usage is TRBV5-1 and J usage is TRBJ2-1, with 8 bases aligning to TRBD2. Germline CDR1 SGHRS, CDR2 YFSETQ. The length of the CDR3 is 15 residues. V was clipped by 0 bases and J by 6 bases; unmatched bases: 5. CDR3 loop: CASSLESGGGNEQFF. Written as DNA, the CDR3 is TGCGCCAGCAGCTTGGAATCGGGAGGGGGCAATGAGCAGTTCTTC.

This clone showed up just a few times. The V and J genes are TRBV7-2 and TRBJ1-4, with a possible D match to TRBD1 (6 bases). The V gene lost 3 bases and the J gene lost 8 bases, with 16 bases spanning the gap. This CDR3 spans 15 amino acids. Germline V lookup: CDR1 SGHTA, CDR2 FQGNSA. In DNA, the CDR3 is TGTGCCAGCAGCTTCCCGGGACCAGGGGCGGAAAAACTGTTTTTT. This gives the protein CASSFPGPGAEKLFF.

The gene calls are TRBV4-1 and TRBJ1-5; D gene ambiguous. CDR1 and CDR2 from the germline V gene are MGHRA and YSYEKL. The CDR3 is 16 residues long. The V gene lost 0 bases and the J gene lost 3 bases, with 12 bases spanning the gap. The CDR3 protein is CASSQDVSGLNQPQHF. The DNA for the CDR3 is TGCGCCAGCAGCCAAGATGTGTCAGGCCTCAATCAGCCCCAGCATTTT.

The chain recombines TRBV9 with TRBJ1-3; 8 nucleotides line up with TRBD1. Germline V CDR1 and CDR2: SGDLS, YYNGEE. The CDR3 has 17 amino acids. Trimming took 4 bases from V and 8 from J; bases not matched to a gene: 17. Written as DNA, the CDR3 is TGTGCCAGCAGCCTAGCCTCTCGACAGGGGTCAGCTGACACCATATATTTT. Translated, it gives CASSLASRQGSADTIYF.

In the case of this clone: This same CDR3 is encoded by further DNA sequences in the sample. This chain joins TRBV5-1 and TRBJ1-2; tentative D call: TRBD1 (5 bases). Germline CDR1 and CDR2: SGHRS and YFSETQ. V lost 4 bases, J lost 4 bases, and 17 bases lay in between. The CDR3 is 15 residues long. CDR3 in DNA: TGCGCCAGCAGCCTCTCCGATAGGGGCGTCTATGGCTACACCTTC. Residues: CASSLSDRGVYGYTF.

The rearrangement uses TRBV7-8 and TRBJ1-1; D not resolved. Germline V gives CDR1 SGHVS, CDR2 FQNEAQ. The CDR3 runs to 14 residues. V dropped 1 base and J dropped 1 base, with 7 bases sitting between them. CDR3 sequence (DNA): TGTGCCAGCAGCTTAGGCGCCTCGAACACTGAAGCTTTCTTT. Protein: CASSLGASNTEAFF.

The chain carries TRBV29-1 and TRBJ2-7, with a tentative D call TRBD1 (6 bases). Germline V gives CDR1 SQVTM, CDR2 ANQGSEA. The CDR3 sequence is 13 residues long. The V end was cut by 2 bases, the J end by 2 bases, with 10 bases between. For the CDR3, the DNA is TGCAGCGTTGAACAGGGGATGGCCTACGAGCAGTACTTC. It codes for CSVEQGMAYEQYF.

The CDR3 DNA reads TGTGCCAGCAGCTTCCGGACTAGCGGGAGAGGTCGTTTAGTTTACGAGCAGTACTTC. This gives the protein CASSFRTSGRGRLVYEQYF. The chain employs TRBV7-2 and TRBJ2-7; 13 bases map to TRBD2. The germline gives CDR1 SGHTA, CDR2 FQGNSA. Trimming at V came to 3 bases and at J to 4 bases, leaving 15 bases not matched to a gene. CDR3 size: 19 residues.

The chain couples TRBV19 to TRBJ1-4; 9 positions match TRBD1. The V segment lost 4 bases and the J segment 7 bases; nucleotides outside the gene matches: 7. The CDR3 runs 15 residues. Looked up from germline, CDR1 is LNHDA and CDR2 is SQIVND (reference sequence). The CDR3 nucleotides are TGTGCCAGTAGTACACACAGGGGGCCGAGTGAAAAACTGTTTTTT. This encodes CASSTHRGPSEKLFF.

This clone came up once. J is TRBJ1-5 and V is TRBV7-8, with TRBD1 matching 7 bases. CDR3 length: 15 residues. Germline CDR1 reads SGHVS; CDR2 reads FQNEAQ. Unmatched junction bases numbered 13, after V lost 5 bases and J lost 9 bases. CDR3: CASSPGTALFLPQHF. The CDR3 DNA is TGTGCCAGCAGCCCTGGGACAGCACTATTTTTGCCCCAGCATTTT.

This chain uses TRBV5-4 with TRBJ1-1; D remains ambiguous. This CDR3 is built from 14 residues. Per germline, CDR1 SGHNT and CDR2 YYREEE (reference sequence). Trimming left V 4 bases short and J 2 bases short, with 12 bases between. This CDR3 reads CASSEKSENTEAFF. In nucleotides, the CDR3 is TGTGCCAGCAGCGAAAAGAGCGAAAACACTGAAGCTTTCTTT.

V is TRBV7-9 and J is TRBJ2-7; 9 bases map to TRBD2. Germline V CDR1 and CDR2: SEHNR, FQNEAQ (reference sequence). After removal of 2 bases from V and 1 base from J, the junction contained 3 bases not matched to a gene. The CDR3 runs 15 residues. This CDR3 is CASSLTAGGSYEQYF. The CDR3 DNA reads TGTGCCAGCAGCTTAACGGCGGGAGGGTCCTACGAGCAGTACTTC.

The gene calls are TRBV7-9 and TRBJ1-1; D not certain. V dropped 0 bases and J dropped 2 bases, with 7 bases sitting between them. CDR1 SEHNR and CDR2 FQNEAQ come from the germline V gene (reference sequence). The CDR3 extends over 14 amino acids. CDR3 residues: CASSLASINTEAFF. The DNA for the CDR3 is TGTGCCAGCAGCTTAGCAAGCATCAACACTGAAGCTTTCTTT.

Here the CDR3 reads CASSLAGVSQFF. CDR3 sequence (DNA): TGCGCCAGCAGCTTGGCCGGGGTCTCACAGTTCTTC. V usage is TRBV5-1 and J usage is TRBJ2-1, with TRBD2 as a possible D gene (5 bases). Germline V gene lookup returns CDR1 SGHRS and CDR2 YFSETQ. Trimming removed 0 bases from V and 13 bases from J, with 11 bases in between. The CDR3 length is 12 residues.

The CDR3 region is CATRPSGSSGNTIYF. In DNA form, the CDR3 reads TGTGCCACCCGACCTTCGGGGAGCTCTGGAAACACCATATATTTT. The rearrangement joins TRBV28 to TRBJ1-3; D remains ambiguous. The CDR3 is 15 amino acids. Germline V CDR1 and CDR2: MDHEN, SYDVKM. The V end lost 10 bases, the J end lost 0 bases, and 16 bases lay between the germline ends.

This clone was detected a few times. The CDR3 nucleotides read TGCGCCAGCAGCCAAGGGCCGGGACAGGGAAACACCATATATTTT. The encoded protein is CASSQGPGQGNTIYF. The gene calls are TRBV4-1 and TRBJ1-3; the match to TRBD1 covers 7 bases. The CDR3 contains 15 residues. Germline trimming cut 1 base from V and 4 bases from J; bases unmatched to any gene: 4. Germline V gene data show CDR1 as MGHRA and CDR2 as YSYEKL.